A single sample is the source of the 27 T cell receptor beta chains below, sequenced in a study of Graves' ophthalmopathy and Graves' hyperthyroidism. RNA transcripts were the template, and TCR beta CDR3 regions were amplified from them. The first round was an RT-PCR with HTBI primers, and the second round was a multiplex PCR. TCRdb reprocessed the multiplex PCR reads via MiXCR and lists one record per CDR3 protein. The sample shows 500,000 to 800,000 distinct CDR3 sequences, about 40% of them seen only once. Sequenced: peripheral blood. The receptors shown here come from an adult man with Graves' ophthalmopathy.

This clonotype was found many times. CDR3 DNA sequence: TGTGCCAGCAACTACCCCCTCGGGCGGGAGGGCCTTGTCGGGGAGCTGTTTTTT. Residues: CASNYPLGREGLVGELFF. The chain employs TRBV7-8 and TRBJ2-2, with 9 bases lining up with TRBD2. Germline loops: CDR1 SGHVS, CDR2 FQNEAQ. J lost 7 bases, V lost 7 bases, and 19 bases had no gene match. CDR3 length equals 18 residues.

This clonotype was seen a few times. This chain uses TRBV11-2 with TRBJ2-5; a possible D gene is TRBD2 (5 bases). Germline assignment: CDR1 SGHAT and CDR2 FQNNGV. This CDR3 is built from 16 residues. The V end was cut by 4 bases, the J end by 2 bases, with 17 bases between. DNA for the CDR3: TGTGCCAGCAGCTCCCGGGTTGGCGGGTATCAAGAGACCCAGTACTTC. Translating gives CASSSRVGGYQETQYF.

The CDR3 DNA sequence: TGTGCCAGCAGTTACATGGGGACAGGGAGGTACGAGCAGTACTTC. It specifies CASSYMGTGRYEQYF. V usage is TRBV6-5 and J usage is TRBJ2-7; 9 bases map to TRBD1. Germline loops: CDR1 MNHEY, CDR2 SVGAGI. With V trimmed by 2 bases and J by 4 bases, 6 bases remained unmatched. CDR3 size: 15 residues.

The chain employs TRBV7-6 and TRBJ2-7; TRBD1 matches at 7 bases. The CDR3 is made up of 15 amino acids. V lost 5 bases to trimming and J lost 2 bases; unmatched junction nucleotides: 9. The germline gives CDR1 SGHVS, CDR2 FNYEAQ. CDR3 sequence (DNA): TGTGCCAGCAGCCAGGGCAGGGGGTTCGCCTACGAGCAGTACTTC. Translation: CASSQGRGFAYEQYF. Looking up the rest from reference TRBV7-6 and TRBJ2-7 gives the full variable domain: GAGVSQSPRYKVTKRGQDVALRCDPISGHVSLYWYRQALGQGPEFLTYFNYEAQQDKSGLPNDRFSAERPEGSISTLTIQRTEQRDSAMYRCASSQGRGFAYEQYFGPGTRLTVT.

This clonotype was observed at least ten times. This CDR3 fails to terminate in the conserved phenylalanine or tryptophan, so it likely reflects a read error. This chain links TRBV15 with TRBJ1-1; D remains ambiguous. Germline assignment: CDR1 LNHNV and CDR2 YYDKDF (reference sequence). V gave up 0 bases and J gave up 5 bases, with 4 bases separating them. The CDR3 loop spans 12 amino acids. In nucleotides, the CDR3 is TGTGCCACCAGCAGAGATACGACTGAAGCTTTCCTT. Its translation: CATSRDTTEAFL.

In this sample, this clonotype turned up many times. The chain recombines TRBV7-2 with TRBJ1-2, with 11 bases identical to TRBD1. This CDR3 has 13 residues. Losses at the gene ends were 6 bases for V and 6 bases for J; bases not matched to a gene: 3. Germline CDR1 and CDR2: SGHTA and FQGNSA. CDR3 nucleotides: TGTGCCAGCAGGGGACAGGGGGTCGATGGCTACACCTTC. It is translated as CASRGQGVDGYTF. The complete variable domain, with remaining parts taken from reference TRBV7-2 and TRBJ1-2, reads GAGVSQSPSNKVTEKGKDVELRCDPISGHTALYWYRQSLGQGLEFLIYFQGNSAPDKSGLPSDRFSAERTGGSVSTLTIQRTQQEDSAVYLCASRGQGVDGYTFGSGTRLTVV.

In its sample, this clonotype was seen many times. The V and J genes are TRBV20-1 and TRBJ1-1; no definite D call. This CDR3 has 11 residues. The germline V gene has CDR1 DFQATT and CDR2 SNEGSKA (reference sequence). Trimming took 1 base from V and 3 from J, leaving 3 bases between them. This CDR3 is CSARGDTEAFF. The CDR3 nucleotides read TGCAGTGCTAGAGGGGACACTGAAGCTTTCTTT.

For this clonotype: A much bigger clone sits one base away, suggesting this may be a read error. This sequence joins TRBV7-6 and TRBJ2-5; TRBD1 aligns across 7 bases. Losses at the gene ends were 3 bases for V and 4 bases for J; bases not matched to a gene: 11. The CDR3 totals 16 residues. From germline, CDR1 is SGHVS and CDR2 FNYEAQ. The chain's CDR3 is CASSLPTTGRGETQYF. The CDR3 DNA reads TGTGCCAGCAGCTTGCCCACGACAGGGCGAGGAGAGACCCAGTACTTC.

This clonotype has at least ten counts. CDR3 bases: TGTGCCAGCAGCTTAGCCGCAAGGCGGACATCCCATTTGATGAACACTGAAGCTTTCTTT. Translation gives CASSLAARRTSHLMNTEAFF. The J gene is TRBJ1-1, the V gene TRBV7-6; D is possibly TRBD1 (5 bases). The ends were cut back, 0 bases at V and 0 bases at J, with 23 bases in the middle. The CDR3 contains 20 residues. The V gene's germline CDR1 is SGHVS and CDR2 FNYEAQ.

This clonotype was seen at least ten times. This chain connects TRBV7-9 to TRBJ1-3, with 9 bases that match TRBD1. J gave up 12 bases and V 5 bases, and 5 bases lay outside the gene matches. This CDR3 contains 12 residues. The germline V gene encodes CDR1 SEHNR and CDR2 FQNEAQ (reference sequence). CDR3 loop: CASSVTGGYIYF. In nucleotides, the CDR3 is TGTGCCAGCAGCGTGACAGGGGGATACATATATTTT.

This sequence joins TRBV7-3 and TRBJ2-5; the D gene is possibly TRBD1 (6 bases). The CDR3 is 14 amino acids. Trimming pared 5 bases from V and 5 bases from J, leaving 15 bases between. Germline V gene lookup returns CDR1 SGHTA and CDR2 FQGTGA. The CDR3: CASSRSRGYETQYF. The CDR3 nucleotides read TGTGCCAGCAGCCGATCCAGGGGCTACGAGACCCAGTACTTC.

Many counts were recorded for this clonotype. V is TRBV7-2 and J is TRBJ1-1; D gene ambiguous. Trimming took 5 bases from V and 8 from J, leaving 12 bases between them. The germline V gene has CDR1 SGHTA and CDR2 FQGNSA. CDR3 length equals 12 residues. The CDR3 spells CASSPLGSEAFF. In DNA form, the CDR3 reads TGTGCCAGCAGCCCCCTTGGGAGCGAAGCTTTCTTT. Full variable domain (rest looked up from reference TRBV7-2 and TRBJ1-1): GAGVSQSPSNKVTEKGKDVELRCDPISGHTALYWYRQSLGQGLEFLIYFQGNSAPDKSGLPSDRFSAERTGGSVSTLTIQRTQQEDSAVYLCASSPLGSEAFFGQGTRLTVV.

Note on this clonotype: A read error may be the cause here, since a much bigger clone is one base away. The chain has TRBV20-1 and TRBJ1-1; a possible D gene is TRBD1 (5 bases). CDR3 length: 11 residues. Per germline, CDR1 DFQATT and CDR2 SNEGSKA (reference sequence). Trimming stripped 2 bases from V and 8 bases from J, with 9 bases between. The CDR3 is CSARRGMEAFF. DNA of the CDR3: TGCAGTGCTAGAAGGGGCATGGAAGCTTTCTTT.

Concerning this clonotype: A read error may produce the germline difference seen at one junction end. V gene TRBV20-1 combines with J gene TRBJ2-7; D not certain. CDR1 is DFQATT, CDR2 SNEGSKA, per germline (reference sequence). The CDR3 covers 13 residues. CDR3 nucleotides: TGCAGTGCTAGAGCCCGACATTCCTACGAGCGGTACTTC. This gives the protein CSARARHSYERYF.

Points on this clonotype: A single base separates this from a much larger clone, so it may be a read error. The genes are TRBV7-8 and TRBJ1-2; D is unresolved. Germline loops: CDR1 SGHVS, CDR2 FQNEAQ. V was shortened by 5 bases and J by 8 bases, with 21 bases between the two germline ends. There are 15 residues in the CDR3. The chain's CDR3 is CASSPRVSSVGGYTF. The CDR3 coding sequence is TGTGCCAGCAGCCCCCGGGTCAGCTCGGTGGGGGGCTACACCTTC.

This clonotype was observed at least ten times. The J gene is TRBJ1-3, the V gene TRBV7-2; D is ambiguous. The germline V gene encodes CDR1 SGHTA and CDR2 FQGNSA. V gave up 1 base and J gave up 4 bases, with 11 bases separating them. The length of the CDR3 is 15 residues. The CDR3 nucleotides are TGTGCCAGCAGCTTAGTGGGAGGGCTCGGAAACACCATATATTTT. This sequence encodes CASSLVGGLGNTIYF.

The chain joins TRBV29-1 to TRBJ2-5, with TRBD2 identical over 8 bases. The CDR3 runs to 11 residues. V dropped 6 bases and J dropped 4; count of bases not matched to a gene: 1. CDR1 and CDR2 (germline): SQVTM, ANQGSEA. DNA for the CDR3: TGCAGCGTACGGGAGGGAGAGACCCAGTACTTC. Protein product: CSVREGETQYF.

The chain carries TRBV29-1 and TRBJ2-5, with 10 bases matching TRBD1. CDR3 length: 12 amino acids. The germline gives CDR1 SQVTM, CDR2 ANQGSEA. J gave up 8 bases and V 4 bases, and 4 bases lay outside the gene matches. The CDR3: CSVGGTGDTQYF. In DNA, the CDR3 is TGCAGCGTTGGAGGGACAGGGGACACCCAGTACTTC.

Ten or more counts support this clonotype. The chain has TRBV9 and TRBJ1-1, with D unclear. Trimming pared 0 bases from V and 3 bases from J, leaving 6 bases between. This CDR3 comprises 13 residues. The germline V gene encodes CDR1 SGDLS and CDR2 YYNGEE. The CDR3: CASSVGRDTEAFF. The CDR3 DNA reads TGTGCCAGCAGCGTAGGGCGAGACACTGAAGCTTTCTTT.

There are many counts of this clonotype. The chain links TRBV29-1 to TRBJ1-1, with D unresolved. V was pared by 6 bases and J by 3 bases, with 5 bases between. The CDR3 is 10 residues long. Germline V gene lookup returns CDR1 SQVTM and CDR2 ANQGSEA. CDR3 amino acids: CSVLHTEAFF. Written as DNA, the CDR3 is TGCAGCGTACTTCACACTGAAGCTTTCTTT.

As concerns this clonotype: A read error may be the cause here, since a much bigger clone is one base away. No conserved phenylalanine or tryptophan is present at the end of the CDR3, so a read error is the likely explanation. V gene TRBV19 combines with J gene TRBJ1-4; D may be TRBD1 (5 bases). This CDR3 has 15 amino acids. Trimming pared 7 bases from V and 0 bases from J, leaving 12 bases between. Germline CDR1 is LNHDA and CDR2 is SQIVND (reference sequence). CDR3 DNA: TGTGCCAGTACCCCGACAGTGACAACTAATGAAAAACTGTTTTCT. Translation gives CASTPTVTTNEKLFS.

On this clonotype: With a much larger clone just one base away, this may be a read error. V gene TRBV20-1 combines with J gene TRBJ2-5; 9 bases match TRBD2. Germline CDR1 is DFQATT and CDR2 is SNEGSKA (reference sequence). V dropped 2 bases and J dropped 5; count of bases not matched to a gene: 12. The CDR3 length is 16 residues. The DNA of the CDR3 is TGCAGTGCTAGACCCGGGACTAGCAGGAGGGCGGAGACCCAGTACTTC. It yields the protein CSARPGTSRRAETQYF.

This clonotype was observed at least ten times. The rearrangement joins TRBV29-1 to TRBJ2-5, with TRBD2 identical over 10 bases. This CDR3 has 15 amino acids. The germline V gene has CDR1 SQVTM and CDR2 ANQGSEA. V shed 6 bases and J 1 base; nucleotides not matched to a gene: 8. CDR3 in amino acids: CSVPPLAGGQETQYF. The CDR3 DNA is TGCAGCGTACCCCCCTTAGCGGGGGGCCAAGAGACCCAGTACTTC.

This clonotype was counted ten times or more. One junction end does not reproduce the germline sequence, and a read error may be involved. The rearrangement uses TRBV10-3 and TRBJ1-1; D not certain. Germline CDR1 and CDR2: ENHRY and SYGVKD. This CDR3 has 14 residues. Here the CDR3 reads CAIRRGPAETEVFF. CDR3 coding DNA: TGTGCCATCAGACGCGGACCCGCGGAAACTGAAGTTTTCTTT.

The chain is built from TRBV25-1 and TRBJ1-1, with D perhaps TRBD1 (5 bases). This CDR3 is built from 18 residues. Looked up from germline, CDR1 is MGHDK and CDR2 is SYGVNS. Trimming took 2 bases from V and 5 from J, leaving 24 bases between them. The chain's CDR3 is CASSEGTLGLAGGTEAFF. DNA for the CDR3: TGTGCCAGCAGTGAAGGCACTCTGGGTCTGGCCGGGGGGACTGAAGCTTTCTTT.

This clonotype was recorded at least ten times. The chain combines TRBV10-3 with TRBJ1-4; D unclear. The V and J ends lost 11 bases and 8 bases respectively, with 18 bases between them. The length of the CDR3 is 13 residues. The germline CDR1 and CDR2 sequences are ENHRY and SYGVKD. The CDR3 sequence: CASEQSAGEKLFF. Written as DNA, the CDR3 is TGTGCCTCAGAACAGTCGGCGGGCGAAAAACTGTTTTTT.

This clonotype showed up just a few times. The gene calls are TRBV5-1 and TRBJ1-2; tentatively, D is TRBD1 (5 bases). The CDR3 is 15 residues long. The ends were cut back, 0 bases at V and 3 bases at J, with 12 bases in the middle. CDR1 SGHRS and CDR2 YFSETQ come from the germline V gene. CDR3 loop: CASSLGARVDYGYTF. As DNA, the CDR3 is TGCGCCAGCAGCTTGGGAGCCAGGGTGGACTATGGCTACACCTTC.